This TCR beta chain comes out of a study of beta chain features in type 1 diabetes. CDR1 is LNHDA and CDR2 is SQIVND in the germline V gene (reference sequence). This CDR3 comprises 13 residues. The V end lost 7 bases, the J end lost 3 bases, and 12 bases lay between the germline ends. Reverse transcription of all isolated RNA meant that expressed TCRB transcripts were sequenced. Assay used: immunoSEQ multiplex PCR; TCRdb lists only in-frame clones, some missing. Of 9,400 or so clones detected, 75% to 80% appear once; the ten largest clones hold approximately 1.4%. This clone turned up a few times. Its specificity is unknown. General study findings and limits: It was possible that PCR favored shorter templates, equally so in patients and controls. The study found that naive, central memory and Treg TCRB repertoires appeared more similar in patients than in healthy donors. Cells that show high TCR expression could be over-represented by cDNA sequencing. Patients with type 1 diabetes carried fewer insertions and had more deletions at their VDJ junctions.

The sample was Tregs from blood. The clonotype was recovered from a woman aged 18-35 years in good health. The chain carries TRBV19 and TRBJ1-1; a possible D gene is TRBD1 (5 bases). CDR3 DNA sequence: TGTGCCAGTACTTTCCGGGGGGACACTGAAGCTTTCTTT. Its protein product is CASTFRGDTEAFF.